This T cell receptor beta chain is from a study of beta chain features in type 1 diabetes. Germline CDR1 reads MNHEY; CDR2 reads SMNVEV (reference sequence). The CDR3 is 15 amino acids. V dropped 3 bases and J dropped 1 base, with 10 bases sitting between them. Isolated RNA was reverse transcribed in full, so expressed TCRB transcripts were sequenced. The repertoire was sequenced with immunoSEQ multiplex PCR; TCRdb's copy has only in-frame clones and lacks some. The sample includes roughly 380,000 clones, roughly 21% seen only once; the top ten take approximately 0.041%. The specimen was naive CD4+ T cells from blood. The receptor comes from a young woman in good health. The V and J genes are TRBV27 and TRBJ1-5; D uncertain. The CDR3 is CASSFSSVSNQPQHF. Written as DNA, the CDR3 is TGTGCCAGCAGTTTTAGTTCGGTCAGCAATCAGCCCCAGCATTTT.